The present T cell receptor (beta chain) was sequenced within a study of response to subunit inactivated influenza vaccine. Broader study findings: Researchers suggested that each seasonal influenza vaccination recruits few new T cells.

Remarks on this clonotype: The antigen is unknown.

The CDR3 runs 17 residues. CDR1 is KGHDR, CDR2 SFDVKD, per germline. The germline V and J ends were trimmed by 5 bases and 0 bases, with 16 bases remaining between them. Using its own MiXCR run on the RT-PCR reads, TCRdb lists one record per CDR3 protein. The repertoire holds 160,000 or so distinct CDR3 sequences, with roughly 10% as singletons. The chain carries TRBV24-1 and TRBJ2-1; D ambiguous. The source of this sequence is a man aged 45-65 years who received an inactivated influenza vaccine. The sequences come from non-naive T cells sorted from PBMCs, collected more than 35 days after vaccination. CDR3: CATSGLSTSSSYNEQFF. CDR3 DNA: TGTGCCACCAGTGGCCTTAGCACGTCGAGCTCCTACAATGAGCAGTTCTTC.